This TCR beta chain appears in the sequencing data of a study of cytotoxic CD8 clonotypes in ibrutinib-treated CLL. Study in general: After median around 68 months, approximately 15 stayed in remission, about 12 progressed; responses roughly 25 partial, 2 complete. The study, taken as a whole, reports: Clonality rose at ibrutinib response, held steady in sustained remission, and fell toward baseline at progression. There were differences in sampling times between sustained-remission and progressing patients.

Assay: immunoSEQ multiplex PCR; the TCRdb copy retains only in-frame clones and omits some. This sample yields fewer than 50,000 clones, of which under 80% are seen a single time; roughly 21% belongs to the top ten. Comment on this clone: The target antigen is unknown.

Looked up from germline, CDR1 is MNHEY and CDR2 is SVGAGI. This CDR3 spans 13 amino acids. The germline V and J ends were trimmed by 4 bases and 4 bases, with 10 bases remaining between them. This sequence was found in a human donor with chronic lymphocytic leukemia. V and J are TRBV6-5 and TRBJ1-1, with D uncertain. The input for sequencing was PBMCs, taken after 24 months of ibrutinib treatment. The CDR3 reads CASSLYLATEAFF. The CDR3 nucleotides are TGTGCCAGCAGTTTATATCTAGCCACTGAAGCTTTCTTT.